This is a list of T cell receptor beta chains from one sample in a study of blood T cells in healthy people across ages. A single record per CDR3 protein comes from TCRdb applying MiXCR to the 5' RACE reads. The sample lists roughly 1.7 million distinct CDR3 sequences; 30% to 40% were seen once. Sequenced input: blood. Every receptor here comes from a woman aged 25 to 39 in good health. Both conserved end residues are part of each CDR3. The order of the fields is J gene, D gene, clone size, V gene, CDR3 DNA, CDR3 protein. A D gene is named only where the DNA matches it firmly. Clone size appears in some rows only: once, few, many, or a class for an expanded clone.

J: TRBJ1-1
D: -
size: few
V: TRBV20-1
DNA: TGCAGTGCTAGGGAAAGGGGGGTGAACACTGAAGCTTTCTTT
CDR3: CSARERGVNTEAFF

J: TRBJ2-1
D: -
size: -
V: TRBV4-1
DNA: TGCGCCAACAGCCAAGGAGGCACCGGCTCCCACAATGAGCAGTTCTTC
CDR3: CANSQGGTGSHNEQFF

J: TRBJ2-3
D: -
size: few
V: TRBV6-2/TRBV6-3
DNA: TGTGCCAGCAGCCATCAGTACACAGATACGCAGTATTTT
CDR3: CASSHQYTDTQYF

J: TRBJ1-5
D: TRBD1
size: few
V: TRBV18
DNA: TGTGCCAGCTCACGAGGGACAGGGAATAGCAATCAGCCCCAGCATTTT
CDR3: CASSRGTGNSNQPQHF

J: TRBJ2-7
D: -
size: -
V: TRBV29-1
DNA: TGCAGCTGCGACCTGACAGGTATCTTTAGCATCTACGAGCAGTACTTC
CDR3: CSCDLTGIFSIYEQYF

J: TRBJ1-5
D: TRBD1
size: -
V: TRBV4-1
DNA: TGCGCCAGCAGCCAAGGTAGAGGGGGCGGCCAGCCCCAGCATTTT
CDR3: CASSQGRGGGQPQHF

J: TRBJ2-1
D: TRBD2
size: -
V: TRBV7-9
DNA: TGTGCCAGCAGCCAGGGACTAGCGGGAGCAAAAAGCTCCTACAATGAGCAGTTCTTC
CDR3: CASSQGLAGAKSSYNEQFF

J: TRBJ2-7
D: TRBD1
size: many
V: TRBV24-1
DNA: TGTGCCACCAGTGACCATAGGACAGGGATCTACGAGCAGTACTTC
CDR3: CATSDHRTGIYEQYF

J: TRBJ2-1
D: TRBD2
size: few
V: TRBV20-1
DNA: TGCAGTGCTAGAGTCAAGCGGGGCTACAATGAGCAGTTCTTC
CDR3: CSARVKRGYNEQFF

J: TRBJ2-7
D: -
size: -
V: TRBV20-1
DNA: TGCAGTGCTCCCTGGCCGGGCCACGAGCAGTACTTC
CDR3: CSAPWPGHEQYF

J: TRBJ2-1
D: TRBD2
size: -
V: TRBV20-1
DNA: TGCAGTGCTAGTTCTTCGGGACTAGCGGGAAGATCCTACAATGAGCAGTTCTTC
CDR3: CSASSSGLAGRSYNEQFF

J: TRBJ2-5
D: TRBD2
size: few
V: TRBV14
DNA: TGTGCCAGCAGCCCCTCGGGCGGGAGGAAGACCCAGTACTTC
CDR3: CASSPSGGRKTQYF

J: TRBJ2-7
D: -
size: few
V: TRBV11-2
DNA: TGTGCCAGCAGCCTGGGGTGGGTGTCCTCCGAGCAGTACTTC
CDR3: CASSLGWVSSEQYF

J: TRBJ2-4
D: TRBD2
size: few
V: TRBV20-1
DNA: TGCAGTGCTAGAGACCAAACTAGCGGGACCTACGATCAGTACTTC
CDR3: CSARDQTSGTYDQYF

J: TRBJ2-1
D: TRBD2
size: -
V: TRBV20-1
DNA: TGCAGTGCTAGAGGGTTGAATTTAGCGGGGGGGAAAGACCGGTTCTTC
CDR3: CSARGLNLAGGKDRFF

J: TRBJ1-5
D: -
size: -
V: TRBV4-1
DNA: TGCGCCAGCAGCCAAGGGGACACCAGCAATCAGCCCCAGCATTTT
CDR3: CASSQGDTSNQPQHF